This T cell receptor (beta chain) comes out of a study of T cell repertoires in cytomegalovirus infection. Study context: Both a matching HLA type and CMV infection were indicated by public TCR beta signatures. Overall study findings and caveats: Identification of carriers of CMV plus the relevant HLA was achieved through cumulative public TCR beta family frequency. Clonotypes of TCR beta that were HLA-C-restricted and CMV-specific dominated the ex vivo response.

This clonotype appeared many times. The antigen remains unidentified. TCRdb analysed the reads with MiXCR anew, one entry per CDR3 protein. The table has 450,000 to 550,000 distinct CDR3 sequences, more than 15% seen once; the top ten hold roughly a quarter. Germline V gene sequence: CDR1 SEHNR, CDR2 FQNEAQ (reference sequence). This CDR3 is 11 amino acids long. V was clipped by 5 bases and J by 7 bases, with 8 bases between them. The sample consisted of CD8+ T cells from PBMCs. This receptor was obtained from a human donor in good health (CMV status not recorded). Some clones in this sample may be carry-over from other donors' samples. The chain couples TRBV7-9 to TRBJ1-1, with a possible D match to TRBD1 (6 bases). The CDR3 sequence is CASSLQGEAFF. CDR3 DNA sequence: TGTGCCAGCAGCCTACAGGGTGAAGCTTTCTTT.